This paragraph covers one T cell receptor beta chain sequence. Its antigen is as yet unknown. These data belong to a study of post-analysis software for immune sequencing data. Study-wide context: Courses of disease covered relapsing-remitting, secondary progressive and progressive-relapsing multiple sclerosis.

Broader study findings: Higher frequency in patients than in controls was seen for roughly five TRBV segments, with TRBV5-6, TRBV5-1 and TRBV20-1 among them.

Trimming took 0 bases from V and 5 from J, leaving 14 bases between them. Germline assignment: CDR1 MGHRA and CDR2 YSYEKL. The CDR3 sequence is 16 residues long. TCR beta cDNA libraries included unique molecular identifiers. TCRdb ran MiXCR on the PCR reads and lists one entry per CDR3 protein. The sample has 600,000 to 750,000 distinct CDR3 sequences, around 60% seen once. The gene calls are TRBV4-1 and TRBJ2-1; TRBD2 might be the D (6 bases). The TCR was taken from a girl aged 2 to 10 with multiple sclerosis. The sequenced sample was blood. The CDR3 DNA reads TGCGCCAGCAGCCAAGACGGCGGGGTCTGGGACAATGAGCAGTTCTTC. Its translation: CASSQDGGVWDNEQFF.